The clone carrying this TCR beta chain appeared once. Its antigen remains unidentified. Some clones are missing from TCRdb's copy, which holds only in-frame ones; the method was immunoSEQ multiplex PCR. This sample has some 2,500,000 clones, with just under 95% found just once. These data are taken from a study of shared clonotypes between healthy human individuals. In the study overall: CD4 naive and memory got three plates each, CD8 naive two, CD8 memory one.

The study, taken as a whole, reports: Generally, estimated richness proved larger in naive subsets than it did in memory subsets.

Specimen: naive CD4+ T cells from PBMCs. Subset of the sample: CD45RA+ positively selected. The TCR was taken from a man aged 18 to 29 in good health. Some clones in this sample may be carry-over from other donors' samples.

DNA of the CDR3: TGTGCCGGGGCTAGCGGGGATAGCACAGATACGCAGTATTTT. The encoded protein is CAGASGDSTDTQYF. The J gene is TRBJ2-3, the V gene TRBV28; TRBD2 matches at 9 bases. Germline values: CDR1 MDHEN, CDR2 SYDVKM. The V and J ends lost 11 bases and 0 bases, in that order; junction bases with no gene match: 6. This CDR3 spans 14 amino acids.